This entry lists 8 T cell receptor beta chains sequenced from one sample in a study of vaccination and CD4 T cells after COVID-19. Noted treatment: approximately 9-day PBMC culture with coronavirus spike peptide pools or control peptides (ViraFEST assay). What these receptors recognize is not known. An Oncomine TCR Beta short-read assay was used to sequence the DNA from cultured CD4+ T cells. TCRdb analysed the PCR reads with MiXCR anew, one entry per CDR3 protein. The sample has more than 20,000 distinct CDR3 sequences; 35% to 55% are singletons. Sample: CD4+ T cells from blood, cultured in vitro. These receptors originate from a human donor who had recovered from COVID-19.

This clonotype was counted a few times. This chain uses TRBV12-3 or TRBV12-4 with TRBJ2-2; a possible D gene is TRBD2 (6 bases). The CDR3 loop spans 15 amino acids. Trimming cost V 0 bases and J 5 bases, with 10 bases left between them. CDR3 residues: CASSLAGGSTGELFF. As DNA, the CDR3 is TGTGCCAGCAGTTTAGCGGGAGGTTCGACCGGGGAGCTGTTTTTT.

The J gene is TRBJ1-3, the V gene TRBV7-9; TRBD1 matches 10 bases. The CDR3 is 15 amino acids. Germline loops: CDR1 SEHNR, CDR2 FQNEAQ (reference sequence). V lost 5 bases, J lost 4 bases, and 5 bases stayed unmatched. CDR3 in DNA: TGTGCCAGCAGCAAGGACAGGGGGTACGGAAACACCATATATTTT. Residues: CASSKDRGYGNTIYF.

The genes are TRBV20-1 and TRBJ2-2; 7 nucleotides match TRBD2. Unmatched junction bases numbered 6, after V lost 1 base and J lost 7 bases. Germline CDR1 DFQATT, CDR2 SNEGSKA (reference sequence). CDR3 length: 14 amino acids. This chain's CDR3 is CSARAPGGDGELFF. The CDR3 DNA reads TGCAGTGCTAGAGCGCCGGGAGGTGACGGGGAGCTGTTTTTT.

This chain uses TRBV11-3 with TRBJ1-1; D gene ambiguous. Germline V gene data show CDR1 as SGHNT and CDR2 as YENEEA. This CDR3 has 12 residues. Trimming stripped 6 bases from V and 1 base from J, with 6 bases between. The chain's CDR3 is CASRSANTEAFF. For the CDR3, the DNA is TGTGCCAGCAGGTCGGCGAACACTGAAGCTTTCTTT.

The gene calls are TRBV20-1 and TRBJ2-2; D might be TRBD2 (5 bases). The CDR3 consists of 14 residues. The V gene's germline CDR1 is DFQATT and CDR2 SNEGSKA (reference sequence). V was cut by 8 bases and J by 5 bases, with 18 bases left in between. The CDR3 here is CSTPRTSGTGELFF. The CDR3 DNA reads TGCAGTACCCCCCGGACTTCGGGGACCGGGGAGCTGTTTTTT.

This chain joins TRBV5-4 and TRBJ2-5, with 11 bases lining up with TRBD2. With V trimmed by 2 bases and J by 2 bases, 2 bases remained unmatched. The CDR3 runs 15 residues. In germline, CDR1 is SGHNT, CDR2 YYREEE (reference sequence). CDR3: CASSFRLAGQETQYF. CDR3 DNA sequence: TGTGCCAGCAGCTTTCGACTAGCGGGGCAAGAGACCCAGTACTTC.

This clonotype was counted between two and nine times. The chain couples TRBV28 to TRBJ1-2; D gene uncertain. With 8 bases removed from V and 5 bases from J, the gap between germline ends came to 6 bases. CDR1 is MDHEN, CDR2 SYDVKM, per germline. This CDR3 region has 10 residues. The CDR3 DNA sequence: TGTGCCAGCGCCCGATATGGCTACACCTTC. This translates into CASARYGYTF.

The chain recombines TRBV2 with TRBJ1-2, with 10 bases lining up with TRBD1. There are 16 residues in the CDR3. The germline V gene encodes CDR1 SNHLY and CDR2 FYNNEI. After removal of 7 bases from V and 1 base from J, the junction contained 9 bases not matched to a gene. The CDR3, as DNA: TGTGCCAGCATGGGACAGGGGAATTGGCGTAACTATGGCTACACCTTC. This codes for CASMGQGNWRNYGYTF.